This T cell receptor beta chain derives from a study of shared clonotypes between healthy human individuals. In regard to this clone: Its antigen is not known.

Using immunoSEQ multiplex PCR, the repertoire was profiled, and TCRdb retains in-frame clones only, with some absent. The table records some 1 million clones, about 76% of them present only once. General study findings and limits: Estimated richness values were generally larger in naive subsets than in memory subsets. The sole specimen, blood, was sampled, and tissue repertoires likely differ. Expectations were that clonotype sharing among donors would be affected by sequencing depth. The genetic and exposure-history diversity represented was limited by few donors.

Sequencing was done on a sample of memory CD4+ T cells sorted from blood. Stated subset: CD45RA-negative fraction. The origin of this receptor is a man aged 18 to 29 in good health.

The CDR3 spells CASSPVNKGSGELFF. In DNA, the CDR3 is TGCGCCAGCAGCCCAGTGAACAAGGGCTCCGGGGAGCTGTTTTTT. The rearrangement uses TRBV4-1 and TRBJ2-2, with D uncertain. This CDR3 region has 15 residues. From germline, CDR1 is MGHRA and CDR2 YSYEKL. Trimming removed 4 bases from V and 6 bases from J, with 15 bases in between.